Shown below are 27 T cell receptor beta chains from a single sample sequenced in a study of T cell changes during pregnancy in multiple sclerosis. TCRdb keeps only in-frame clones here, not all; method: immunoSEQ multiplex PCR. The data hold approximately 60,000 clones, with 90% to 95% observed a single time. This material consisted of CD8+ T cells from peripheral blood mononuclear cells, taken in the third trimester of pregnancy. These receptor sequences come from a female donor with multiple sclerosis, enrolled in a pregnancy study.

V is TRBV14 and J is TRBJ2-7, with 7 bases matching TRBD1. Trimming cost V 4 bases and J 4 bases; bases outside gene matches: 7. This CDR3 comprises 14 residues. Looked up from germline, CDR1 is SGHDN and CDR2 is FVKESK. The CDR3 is CASSPGTAYYEQYF. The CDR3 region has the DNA TGTGCCAGCAGCCCCGGGACAGCCTATTACGAGCAGTACTTC.

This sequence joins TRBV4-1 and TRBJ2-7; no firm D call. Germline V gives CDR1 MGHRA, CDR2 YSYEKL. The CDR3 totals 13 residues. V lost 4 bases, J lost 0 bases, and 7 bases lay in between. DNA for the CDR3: TGCGCCAGCAGCCCATCGAGCTCCTACGAGCAGTACTTC. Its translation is CASSPSSSYEQYF.

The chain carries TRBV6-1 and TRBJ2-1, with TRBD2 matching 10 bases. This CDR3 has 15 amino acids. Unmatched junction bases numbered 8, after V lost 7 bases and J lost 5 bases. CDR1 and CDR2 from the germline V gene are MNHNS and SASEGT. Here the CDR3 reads CASTPSGSGNNEQFF. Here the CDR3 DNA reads TGTGCCAGCACCCCTAGCGGGAGTGGTAACAATGAGCAGTTCTTC.

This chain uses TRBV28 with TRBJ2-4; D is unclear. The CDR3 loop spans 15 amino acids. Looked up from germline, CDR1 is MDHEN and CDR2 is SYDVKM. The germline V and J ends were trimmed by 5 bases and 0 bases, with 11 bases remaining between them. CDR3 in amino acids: CASSRDKLAKNIQYF. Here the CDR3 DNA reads TGTGCCAGCAGTCGAGACAAGCTAGCCAAAAACATTCAGTACTTC.

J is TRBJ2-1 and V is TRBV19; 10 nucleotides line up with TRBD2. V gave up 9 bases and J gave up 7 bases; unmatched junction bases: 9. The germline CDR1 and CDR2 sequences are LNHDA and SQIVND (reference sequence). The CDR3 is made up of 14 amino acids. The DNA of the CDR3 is TGTGCCAGCCACCTAGCGGGGGAAAAAAATGAGCAGTTCTTC. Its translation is CASHLAGEKNEQFF.

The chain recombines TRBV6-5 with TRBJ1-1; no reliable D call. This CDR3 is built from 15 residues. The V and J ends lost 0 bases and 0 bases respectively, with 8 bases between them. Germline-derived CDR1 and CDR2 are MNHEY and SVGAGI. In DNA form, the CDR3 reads TGTGCCAGCAGTTACTCGAATGGCCTGAACACTGAAGCTTTCTTT. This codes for CASSYSNGLNTEAFF.

The chain's CDR3 is CASSLWAHATGGIEAFF. CDR3 in DNA: TGTGCCAGCAGTTTATGGGCTCACGCGACAGGGGGCATTGAAGCTTTCTTT. The chain uses TRBV28 and TRBJ1-1; 10 bases line up with TRBD1. The CDR3 covers 17 residues. With V trimmed by 0 bases and J by 7 bases, 11 bases remained unmatched. Germline loops: CDR1 MDHEN, CDR2 SYDVKM. Complete variable domain (other parts from reference TRBV28 and TRBJ1-1): DVKVTQSSRYLVKRTGEKVFLECVQDMDHENMFWYRQDPGLGLRLIYFSYDVKMKEKGDIPEGYSVSREKKERFSLILESASTNQTSMYLCASSLWAHATGGIEAFFGQGTRLTVV.

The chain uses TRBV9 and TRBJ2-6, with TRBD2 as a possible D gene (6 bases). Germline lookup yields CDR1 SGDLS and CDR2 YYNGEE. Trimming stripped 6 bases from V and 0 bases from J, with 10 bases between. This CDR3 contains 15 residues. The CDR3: CASKAGLSGANVLTF. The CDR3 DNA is TGTGCCAGCAAGGCGGGACTCTCTGGGGCCAACGTCCTGACTTTC.

The DNA for the CDR3 is TGTGCCAGCAGCTTATCCCAGTGGGGGACAGGGGCCACAGATACGCAGTATTTT. It encodes CASSLSQWGTGATDTQYF. The rearrangement joins TRBV7-9 to TRBJ2-3, with 10 nucleotides matching TRBD1. Germline CDR1 SEHNR, CDR2 FQNEAQ (reference sequence). The CDR3 spans 18 residues. The V gene end was trimmed by 2 bases and the J gene end by 2 bases; junction bases not matched to a gene: 10.

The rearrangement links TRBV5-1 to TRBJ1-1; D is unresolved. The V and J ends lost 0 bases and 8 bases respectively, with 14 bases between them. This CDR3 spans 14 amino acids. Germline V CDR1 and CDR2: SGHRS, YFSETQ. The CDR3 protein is CASSLVSGSLEAFF. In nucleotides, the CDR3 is TGCGCCAGCAGCTTGGTTTCGGGGTCCCTAGAAGCTTTCTTT. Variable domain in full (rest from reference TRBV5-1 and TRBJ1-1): KAGVTQTPRYLIKTRGQQVTLSCSPISGHRSVSWYQQTPGQGLQFLFEYFSETQRNKGNFPGRFSGRQFSNSRSEMNVSTLELGDSALYLCASSLVSGSLEAFFGQGTRLTVV.

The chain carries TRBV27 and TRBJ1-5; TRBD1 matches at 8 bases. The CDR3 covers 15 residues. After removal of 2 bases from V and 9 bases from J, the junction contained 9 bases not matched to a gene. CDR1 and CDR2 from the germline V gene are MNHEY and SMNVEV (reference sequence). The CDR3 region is CASSLGTGGGSPQHF. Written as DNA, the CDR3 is TGTGCCAGCAGTTTAGGGACAGGTGGTGGATCGCCCCAGCATTTT.

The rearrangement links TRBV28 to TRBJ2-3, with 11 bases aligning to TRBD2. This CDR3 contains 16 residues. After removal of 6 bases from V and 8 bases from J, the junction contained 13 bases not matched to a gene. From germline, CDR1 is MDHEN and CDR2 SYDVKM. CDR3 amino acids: CASSSGTSGPRGTQYF. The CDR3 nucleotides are TGTGCCAGCAGCTCCGGGACTAGCGGCCCAAGGGGTACGCAGTATTTT.

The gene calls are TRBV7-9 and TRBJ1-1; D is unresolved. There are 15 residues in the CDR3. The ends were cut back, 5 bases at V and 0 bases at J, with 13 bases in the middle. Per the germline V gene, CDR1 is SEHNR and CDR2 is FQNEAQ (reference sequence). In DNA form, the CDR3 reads TGTGCCAGCAGCCCCGCCCAGATAATGAACACTGAAGCTTTCTTT. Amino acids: CASSPAQIMNTEAFF.

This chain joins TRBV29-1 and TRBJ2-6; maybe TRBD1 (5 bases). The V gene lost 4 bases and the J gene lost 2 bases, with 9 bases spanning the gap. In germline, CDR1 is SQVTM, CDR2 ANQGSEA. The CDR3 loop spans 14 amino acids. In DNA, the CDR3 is TGCAGCGTTGTTGAAGGGGCTGGGGCCAACGTCCTGACTTTC. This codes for CSVVEGAGANVLTF.

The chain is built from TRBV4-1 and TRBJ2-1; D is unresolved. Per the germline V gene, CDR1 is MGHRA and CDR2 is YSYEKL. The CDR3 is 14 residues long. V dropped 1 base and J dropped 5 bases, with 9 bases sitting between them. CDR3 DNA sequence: TGCGCCAGCAGCCAAGTACAGATTAACAATGAGCAGTTCTTC. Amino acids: CASSQVQINNEQFF.

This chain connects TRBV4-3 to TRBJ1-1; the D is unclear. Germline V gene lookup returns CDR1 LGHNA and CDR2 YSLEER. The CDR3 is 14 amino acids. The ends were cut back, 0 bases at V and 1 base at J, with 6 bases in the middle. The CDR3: CASSQDGKNTEAFF. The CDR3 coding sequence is TGCGCCAGCAGCCAAGACGGGAAGAACACTGAAGCTTTCTTT.

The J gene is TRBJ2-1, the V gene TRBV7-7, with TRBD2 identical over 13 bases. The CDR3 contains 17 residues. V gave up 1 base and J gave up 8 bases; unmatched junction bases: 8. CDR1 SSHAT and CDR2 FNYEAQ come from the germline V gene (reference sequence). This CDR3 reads CASSLDPLAGGPYEQFF. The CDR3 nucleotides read TGTGCCAGCAGCTTAGATCCACTAGCGGGAGGGCCATATGAGCAGTTCTTC.

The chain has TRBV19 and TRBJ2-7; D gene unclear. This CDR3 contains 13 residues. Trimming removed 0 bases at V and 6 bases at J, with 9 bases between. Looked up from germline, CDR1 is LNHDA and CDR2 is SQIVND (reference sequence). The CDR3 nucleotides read TGTGCCAGTAGTATAGACGGTCCGGGCGAGCAGTACTTC. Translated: CASSIDGPGEQYF.

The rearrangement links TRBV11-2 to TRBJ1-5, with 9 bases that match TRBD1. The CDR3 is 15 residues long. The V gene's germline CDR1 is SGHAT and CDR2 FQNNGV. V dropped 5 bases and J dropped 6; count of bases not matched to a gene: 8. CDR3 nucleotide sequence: TGTGCCAGCAGCCAGTCCCGGGACAGGGCTCAGCCCCAGCATTTT. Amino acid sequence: CASSQSRDRAQPQHF. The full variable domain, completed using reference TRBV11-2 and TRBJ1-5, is EAGVAQSPRYKIIEKRQSVAFWCNPISGHATLYWYQQILGQGPKLLIQFQNNGVVDDSQLPKDRFSAERLKGVDSTLKIQPAKLEDSAVYLCASSQSRDRAQPQHFGDGTRLSIL.

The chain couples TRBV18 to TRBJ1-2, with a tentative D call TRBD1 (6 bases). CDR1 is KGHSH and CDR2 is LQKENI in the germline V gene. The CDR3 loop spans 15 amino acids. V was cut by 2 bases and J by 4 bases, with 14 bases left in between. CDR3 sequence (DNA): TGTGCCAGCTCACCATCGGGGGGCGAGGTCTATGGCTACACCTTC. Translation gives CASSPSGGEVYGYTF.

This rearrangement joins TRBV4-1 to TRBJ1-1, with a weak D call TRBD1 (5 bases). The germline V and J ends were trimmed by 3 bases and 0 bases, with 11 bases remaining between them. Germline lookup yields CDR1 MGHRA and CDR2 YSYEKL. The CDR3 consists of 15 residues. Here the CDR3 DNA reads TGCGCCAGCAGCCAGGGGGGAATCATGAACACTGAAGCTTTCTTT. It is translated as CASSQGGIMNTEAFF.

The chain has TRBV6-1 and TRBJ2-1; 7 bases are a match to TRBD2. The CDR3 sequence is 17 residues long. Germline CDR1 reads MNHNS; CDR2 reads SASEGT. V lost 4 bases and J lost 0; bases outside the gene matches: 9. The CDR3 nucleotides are TGTGCCAGCAGTGTTCAGCGGGGCCAGAGCTCCTACAATGAGCAGTTCTTC. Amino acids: CASSVQRGQSSYNEQFF.

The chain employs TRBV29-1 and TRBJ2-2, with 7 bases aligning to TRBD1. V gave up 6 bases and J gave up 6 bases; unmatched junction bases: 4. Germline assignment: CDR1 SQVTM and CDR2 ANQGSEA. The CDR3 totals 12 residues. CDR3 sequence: CSVDRESGELFF. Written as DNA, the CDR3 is TGCAGCGTCGACAGGGAATCCGGGGAGCTGTTTTTT.

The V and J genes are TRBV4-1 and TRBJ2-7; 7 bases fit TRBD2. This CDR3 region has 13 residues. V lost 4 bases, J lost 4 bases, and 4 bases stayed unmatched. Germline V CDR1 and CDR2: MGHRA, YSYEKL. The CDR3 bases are TGCGCCAGCAGCCTCCGGGAGGTTTACGAGCAGTACTTC. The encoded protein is CASSLREVYEQYF.

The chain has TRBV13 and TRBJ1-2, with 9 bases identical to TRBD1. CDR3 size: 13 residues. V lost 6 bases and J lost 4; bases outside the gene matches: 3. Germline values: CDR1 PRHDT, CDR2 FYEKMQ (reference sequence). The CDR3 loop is CASSAQGAYGYTF. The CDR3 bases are TGTGCCAGCAGTGCACAGGGGGCCTATGGCTACACCTTC.

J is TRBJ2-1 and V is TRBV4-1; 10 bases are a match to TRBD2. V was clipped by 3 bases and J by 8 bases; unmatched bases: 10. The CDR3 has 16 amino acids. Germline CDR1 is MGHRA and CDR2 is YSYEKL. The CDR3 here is CASSHLVAGGYDEQFF. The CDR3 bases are TGCGCCAGCAGCCACTTGGTAGCGGGAGGATATGATGAGCAGTTCTTC.

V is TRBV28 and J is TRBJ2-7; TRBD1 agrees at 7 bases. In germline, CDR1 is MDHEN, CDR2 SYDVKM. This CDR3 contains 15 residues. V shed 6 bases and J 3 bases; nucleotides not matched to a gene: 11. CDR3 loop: CASRERQGRFYEQYF. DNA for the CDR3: TGTGCCAGCAGGGAGAGACAGGGAAGGTTCTACGAGCAGTACTTC.